The rows below give T cell receptor beta chains drawn from one sample of a study of T cell responses to AZD1222 COVID-19 vaccine. Clones were read by immunoSEQ multiplex PCR, and TCRdb kept only the in-frame ones, dropping some. This sample yields approximately 110,000 clones, of which 70% to 85% are seen a single time; 5.5% to 8% belongs to the top ten. Sequencing was performed on peripheral blood, taken on day 0 of AZD1222 vaccination. The receptors here all came from an adult in good health. CDR3s include the opening cysteine and the closing phenylalanine or tryptophan. The D gene is left open where the match is weak. Some rows mark clone size as missing; the rest say once, few, many or name a class of expanded clone.

j_call,d_call,v_call,clone_size,cdr3_aa,cdr3_nt
TRBJ1-2,TRBD1,TRBV6-1,NA,CASTEIGTGGGYTF,TGTGCCAGCACTGAAATAGGGACAGGGGGTGGCTACACCTTC
TRBJ1-1,NA,TRBV7-3,NA,CASSRSAAETEAFF,TGTGCCAGCAGTAGAAGCGCAGCGGAAACTGAAGCTTTCTTT
TRBJ1-2,NA,TRBV4-1,NA,CASSQDMGVGGYTF,TGCGCCAGCAGCCAAGATATGGGAGTTGGTGGCTACACCTTC
TRBJ2-2,TRBD1,TRBV7-2,NA,CASSSQQGITNTGELFF,TGTGCCAGCAGCTCACAACAGGGGATAACGAACACCGGGGAGCTGTTTTTT
TRBJ2-5,TRBD2,TRBV19,NA,CASSPGTSVQETQYF,TGTGCCAGTAGTCCTGGGACTAGCGTCCAAGAGACCCAGTACTTC
TRBJ1-2,TRBD1,TRBV6-1,NA,CASSEGPGQYGYTF,TGTGCCAGCAGTGAAGGCCCGGGACAGTATGGCTACACCTTC
TRBJ1-2,NA,TRBV7-9,NA,CASSLAGGKNYGYTF,TGTGCCAGCAGCTTAGCAGGGGGTAAAAACTATGGCTACACCTTC
TRBJ2-1,TRBD1,TRBV11-3,NA,CASSPRTGNNEQFF,TGTGCCAGCAGCCCTCGGACAGGCAACAATGAGCAGTTCTTC
TRBJ1-5,NA,TRBV6-2/TRBV6-3,NA,CASSPPVTYQPQHF,TGTGCCAGCAGCCCTCCCGTTACCTATCAGCCCCAGCATTTT
TRBJ1-1,NA,TRBV27,NA,CASSLSYNTEAFF,TGTGCCAGCAGTTTATCTTATAACACTGAAGCTTTCTTT
TRBJ2-5,NA,TRBV7-9,NA,CASLIGETQYF,TGTGCCAGCCTGATCGGGGAGACCCAGTACTTC
TRBJ2-2,NA,TRBV6-5,NA,CASSPRAGELFF,TGTGCCAGCAGCCCCAGGGCCGGGGAGCTGTTTTTT
TRBJ1-1,NA,TRBV11-3,NA,CASRHPRRGTEAFF,TGTGCCAGCAGGCATCCCAGGCGGGGCACTGAAGCTTTCTTT
TRBJ2-7,NA,TRBV6-6,NA,CASSRESYEQYF,TGTGCCAGCAGCAGGGAGTCCTACGAGCAGTACTTC
TRBJ1-3,TRBD1,TRBV5-5,NA,CASSGTDRAGNTIYF,TGTGCCAGCAGCGGTACGGACAGGGCTGGAAACACCATATATTTT
TRBJ2-7,NA,TRBV6-5,NA,CASGGVRSYEQYF,TGTGCCTCCGGAGGGGTTAGGTCCTACGAGCAGTACTTC
TRBJ1-2,TRBD1,TRBV3-1/TRBV3-2,once,CASSSGQAGYTF,TGTGCCAGCAGCAGCGGACAGGCCGGCTACACCTTC
TRBJ1-5,NA,TRBV24-1,NA,CATADGFAAGQPQHF,TGTGCCACCGCGGATGGGTTTGCCGCGGGTCAGCCCCAGCATTTT
TRBJ2-5,NA,TRBV5-4,NA,CASTQGTQETQYF,TGTGCCAGCACCCAGGGCACCCAAGAGACCCAGTACTTC
TRBJ2-2,NA,TRBV19,NA,CASINNTGELFF,TGTGCCAGTATAAACAACACCGGGGAGCTGTTTTTT
TRBJ1-1,NA,TRBV28,NA,CASSLGLGRFYDAQREAFF,TGTGCCAGCAGTTTGGGATTGGGGAGATTCTACGACGCCCAGAGGGAAGCTTTCTTT
TRBJ2-1,TRBD1,TRBV6-4,NA,CASSEVVGTGSNEQFF,TGTGCCAGCAGTGAAGTTGTCGGGACAGGGAGTAATGAGCAGTTCTTC
TRBJ1-5,TRBD1,TRBV2,medium-sized,CASSSGQGYQPQHF,TGTGCCAGCAGTAGCGGACAGGGCTATCAGCCCCAGCATTTT
TRBJ2-7,NA,TRBV30,NA,CAWSRTRANGEQYF,TGTGCCTGGAGTCGGACAAGGGCTAATGGTGAGCAGTACTTC
TRBJ2-3,NA,TRBV10-3,NA,CAISPDSEDTQYF,TGTGCCATCAGTCCGGACTCCGAAGATACGCAGTATTTT
TRBJ1-6,TRBD1,TRBV10-3,NA,CAIRGQGTNSPLHF,TGTGCCATCAGGGGACAGGGAACGAATTCACCCCTCCACTTT
TRBJ2-1,NA,TRBV6-1,NA,CASSESNEQFF,TGTGCCAGCAGTGAAAGCAATGAGCAGTTCTTC
TRBJ2-5,TRBD2,TRBV5-1,few,CASSSGLAGGYQETQYF,TGCGCCAGCAGCTCGGGACTAGCGGGGGGGTATCAAGAGACCCAGTACTTC
TRBJ1-6,NA,TRBV7-2,NA,CASSLVVTNSPLHF,TGTGCCAGCAGCTTAGTAGTCACCAATTCACCCCTCCACTTT
TRBJ1-2,NA,TRBV2,NA,CASGEGRIYGYTF,TGTGCCAGCGGGGAAGGACGGATCTATGGCTACACCTTC
TRBJ2-7,TRBD2,TRBV3-1/TRBV3-2,once,CASSPTSGVYEQYF,TGTGCCAGCAGCCCGACTAGCGGGGTTTACGAGCAGTACTTC
TRBJ2-7,TRBD2,TRBV6-5,NA,CASSYSQRGPYYEQYF,TGTGCCAGCAGTTACTCCCAGCGGGGGCCCTACTACGAGCAGTACTTC
TRBJ1-1,NA,TRBV2,NA,CASSEGGSGGRNEAFF,TGTGCCAGCAGTGAAGGGGGGTCTGGCGGCCGAAATGAAGCTTTCTTT
TRBJ1-5,NA,TRBV28,NA,CASKSPEHSNQPQHF,TGTGCCAGCAAATCCCCAGAGCATAGCAATCAGCCCCAGCATTTT
TRBJ1-3,NA,TRBV30,NA,CAWSPWTADIYF,TGTGCCTGGAGCCCCTGGACTGCCGACATATATTTT
TRBJ2-7,TRBD2,TRBV7-6,NA,CASSRTSGGSYEQYF,TGTGCCAGCAGCCGGACTAGCGGGGGGTCCTACGAGCAGTACTTC
TRBJ1-6,NA,TRBV27,few,CASSAFVVYNSPLHF,TGTGCCAGCAGTGCCTTCGTCGTTTATAATTCACCCCTCCACTTT
TRBJ1-1,NA,TRBV19,NA,CASSMLGAVNTEAFF,TGTGCCAGTAGTATGCTGGGGGCGGTGAACACTGAAGCTTTCTTT
TRBJ1-2,NA,TRBV19,NA,CASSIAAAGEGYTF,TGTGCCAGTAGTATAGCGGCAGCCGGAGAAGGCTACACCTTC
TRBJ2-3,NA,TRBV2,NA,CASRAGFPGADTQYF,TGTGCCAGCAGGGCGGGATTCCCGGGGGCAGATACGCAGTATTTT
TRBJ1-1,NA,TRBV11-2,once,CASSLRGSPNTEAFF,TGTGCCAGCAGCTTACGGGGCAGCCCGAACACTGAAGCTTTCTTT